Listed below are T cell receptor beta chains from one sample, sequenced in a study of CD8 T cells in ankylosing spondylitis. TCRdb ran MiXCR on the 5' RACE reads and lists one entry per CDR3 protein. Found here are around 180,000 distinct CDR3 sequences, around a sixth of them singletons; the top ten hold around 4%. Sequenced: blood, either unsorted or a sorted T cell fraction (not recorded which). Receptors were obtained from a male donor aged 5-30 years with ankylosing spondylitis or in good health (not recorded which). CDR3s include the opening cysteine and the closing phenylalanine or tryptophan. Each record gives: clone size, D gene, J gene, V gene, CDR3 protein, CDR3 DNA. D genes are given only for firm matches. Size values are once, few and many counts, or a class for expanded clones, and some rows have none.

clone size: NA
D gene: TRBD2
J gene: TRBJ2-7
V gene: TRBV28
CDR3 protein: CASSLWTSGSFNEQYF
CDR3 DNA: TGTGCCAGCAGCCTCTGGACTAGCGGGAGCTTTAACGAGCAGTACTTC

clone size: many
D gene: NA
J gene: TRBJ2-3
V gene: TRBV4-1
CDR3 protein: CASSQKGADTQYF
CDR3 DNA: TGCGCCAGCAGCCAAAAAGGGGCAGATACGCAGTATTTT

clone size: many
D gene: NA
J gene: TRBJ1-4
V gene: TRBV30
CDR3 protein: CAWRDYAEKLFF
CDR3 DNA: TGTGCCTGGCGGGACTACGCTGAAAAACTGTTTTTT

clone size: many
D gene: NA
J gene: TRBJ1-6
V gene: TRBV12-3/TRBV12-4
CDR3 protein: CASSFEVLSPLHF
CDR3 DNA: TGTGCCAGCAGTTTTGAGGTGCTTTCACCCCTCCACTTT

clone size: many
D gene: NA
J gene: TRBJ1-1
V gene: TRBV18
CDR3 protein: CASSPRRQDRNTEAFF
CDR3 DNA: TGTGCCAGCTCACCACGTCGCCAGGACAGGAACACTGAAGCTTTCTTT

clone size: NA
D gene: NA
J gene: TRBJ1-5
V gene: TRBV20-1
CDR3 protein: CSARGTVQPQHF
CDR3 DNA: TGCAGTGCTAGAGGGACCGTTCAGCCCCAGCATTTT

clone size: many
D gene: NA
J gene: TRBJ1-4
V gene: TRBV12-3/TRBV12-4
CDR3 protein: CASIGALRANEKLFF
CDR3 DNA: TGTGCCAGCATAGGCGCTCTCAGGGCTAATGAAAAACTGTTTTTT

clone size: many
D gene: NA
J gene: TRBJ2-1
V gene: TRBV20-1
CDR3 protein: CSARAGTPDNEQFF
CDR3 DNA: TGCAGTGCTAGAGCAGGGACTCCCGACAATGAGCAGTTCTTC

clone size: NA
D gene: NA
J gene: TRBJ1-5
V gene: TRBV3-1
CDR3 protein: CASSQGPRSNQPQHF
CDR3 DNA: TGTGCCAGCAGCCAAGGTCCCCGATCAAATCAGCCCCAGCATTTT

clone size: many
D gene: NA
J gene: TRBJ2-5
V gene: TRBV4-3
CDR3 protein: CASSQELVGAGKTQYF
CDR3 DNA: TGCGCCAGCAGCCAAGAATTAGTGGGAGCCGGTAAGACCCAGTACTTC

clone size: few
D gene: NA
J gene: TRBJ2-7
V gene: TRBV20-1
CDR3 protein: CSASQRPPSYEQYF
CDR3 DNA: TGCAGTGCTAGTCAGAGGCCTCCTTCCTACGAGCAGTACTTC

clone size: many
D gene: NA
J gene: TRBJ2-2
V gene: TRBV12-3/TRBV12-4
CDR3 protein: CASSRTETGELFF
CDR3 DNA: TGTGCCAGCAGCAGGACTGAAACCGGGGAGCTGTTTTTT

clone size: many
D gene: NA
J gene: TRBJ2-3
V gene: TRBV4-3
CDR3 protein: CASSQDGTSDTQYF
CDR3 DNA: TGCGCCAGCAGCCAAGACGGGACATCGGATACGCAGTATTTT

clone size: many
D gene: NA
J gene: TRBJ2-1
V gene: TRBV9
CDR3 protein: CASSVAGASSYNEQFF
CDR3 DNA: TGTGCCAGCAGCGTAGCTGGGGCTAGCTCCTACAATGAGCAGTTCTTC